The 6 T cell receptor beta chains listed next were all sequenced from one sample in a study of glioma-infiltrating T cells. TCR alpha and beta CDR3 regions were amplified from RNA using iRepertoire nested multiplex PCR. TCRdb ran MiXCR on the multiplex PCR reads and lists one entry per CDR3 protein. The profile shows roughly 130,000 distinct CDR3 sequences, around a quarter of them singletons. Input material: glioma tissue, nonneoplastic brain tissue, or PBMCs (not recorded which). These receptors were taken from a human donor with low-grade glioma or glioblastoma, undergoing nonglioma brain surgery, or in good health (not recorded which).

This clonotype was counted only a few times. The chain joins TRBV7-9 to TRBJ2-1, with 7 bases matching TRBD1. V trimming: 5 bases; J trimming: 9 bases; junction bases outside the gene matches: 4. Germline V gives CDR1 SEHNR, CDR2 FQNEAQ (reference sequence). The CDR3 runs 12 residues. The CDR3 DNA is TGTGCCAGCAGCATAAAGGGGGCTGAGCAGTTCTTC. This translates into CASSIKGAEQFF.

The CDR3 is CANSPGLAADTQYF. The CDR3 DNA reads TGTGCCAACAGTCCAGGACTAGCGGCAGATACGCAGTATTTT. The chain is built from TRBV11-2 and TRBJ2-3, with 10 bases lining up with TRBD2. After removal of 10 bases from V and 4 bases from J, the junction contained 8 bases not matched to a gene. This CDR3 region has 14 residues. The germline V gene has CDR1 SGHAT and CDR2 FQNNGV.

This chain links TRBV4-1 with TRBJ1-3; D unresolved. The germline CDR1 and CDR2 sequences are MGHRA and YSYEKL. The CDR3 extends over 17 amino acids. The V gene lost 4 bases and the J gene lost 0 bases, with 16 bases spanning the gap. CDR3 residues: CASSPSPGPSSGNTIYF. For the CDR3, the DNA is TGCGCCAGCAGCCCGTCCCCCGGGCCGAGCTCTGGAAACACCATATATTTT.

Ten or more counts support this clonotype. This chain connects TRBV4-2 to TRBJ1-1; a weak D match, TRBD1 (6 bases). CDR3 length: 14 residues. Trimming stripped 5 bases from V and 1 base from J, with 11 bases between. Germline V gene data show CDR1 as LGHNA and CDR2 as YNFKEQ. CDR3 loop: CASSEGQPNTEAFF. The DNA of the CDR3 is TGTGCCAGCAGCGAAGGACAGCCGAACACTGAAGCTTTCTTT.

The genes are TRBV4-1 and TRBJ1-1; 7 bases line up with TRBD1. Trimming took 3 bases from V and 8 from J; bases not matched to a gene: 6. Germline assignment: CDR1 MGHRA and CDR2 YSYEKL. The CDR3 runs 13 residues. The CDR3 bases are TGCGCCAGCAGCCACGGGGACAGCCACGAAGCTTTCTTT. The encoded protein is CASSHGDSHEAFF.

The gene calls are TRBV7-9 and TRBJ2-7, with D unclear. This CDR3 contains 12 residues. Trimming took 2 bases from V and 3 from J, leaving 5 bases between them. Per germline, CDR1 SEHNR and CDR2 FQNEAQ (reference sequence). CDR3 region: CASSLNSYEQYV. CDR3 nucleotides: TGTGCCAGCAGCTTAAACAGCTACGAGCAGTACGTC.